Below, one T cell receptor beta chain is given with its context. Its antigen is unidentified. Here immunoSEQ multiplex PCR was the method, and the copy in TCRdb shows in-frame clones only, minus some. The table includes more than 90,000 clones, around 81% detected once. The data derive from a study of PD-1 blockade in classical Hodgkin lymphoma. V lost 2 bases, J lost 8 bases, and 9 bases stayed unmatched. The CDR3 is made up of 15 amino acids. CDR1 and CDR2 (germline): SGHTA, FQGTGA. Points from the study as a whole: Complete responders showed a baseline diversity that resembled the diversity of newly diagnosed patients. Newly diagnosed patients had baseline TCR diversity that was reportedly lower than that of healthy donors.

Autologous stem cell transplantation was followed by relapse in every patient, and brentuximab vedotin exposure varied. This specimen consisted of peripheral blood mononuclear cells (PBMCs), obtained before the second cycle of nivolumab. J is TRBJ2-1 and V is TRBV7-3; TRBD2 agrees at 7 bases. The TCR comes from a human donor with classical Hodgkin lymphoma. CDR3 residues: CASSLFGGSWYEQFF. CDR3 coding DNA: TGTGCCAGCAGCTTATTTGGCGGGAGCTGGTATGAGCAGTTCTTC.